This T cell receptor beta chain was profiled in a study of T cells in women clearing cervical HPV infection (dated by TCRdb to the late 2010s). Notes on the research overall: The cases were roughly 25 women with histologically confirmed HPV16-related CIN3 or worse, and 2 of these cases were invasive cancers. The roughly 23 controls were women who cleared a single incident HPV16 infection within 12 months without developing precancer or cancer. Blood from cases was collected at the visit at which the lesion was first identified, whereas blood from controls was collected once infection was no longer detected. Among cases, blood sampling occurred a median of roughly 160 days after lesion detection, with an interquartile range of 90 to 200 days. HLA typing was available for only a few women, so HLA type could not be excluded as a confounder. The exploratory proof-of-principle case-control study was nested within the Guanacaste HPV Natural History Study in Costa Rica and compared TCR repertoires across cervical HPV16 outcomes. Cases and controls were matched on age within five years and on year of sample collection. Cases had a median age of around 34 years compared with 38 for controls, and baseline characteristics showed no significant differences between the groups. In the parent cohort, some 10,000 women aged 18 or older were enrolled in Guanacaste, Costa Rica, during about 1992 to 1994 and were followed for seven years. As quality controls, five blinded duplicates were added to each group, bringing the total to about 60 samples made up of 50 or so participants and 10 or so replicates.

Every participant had a single incident cervical HPV16 infection, and prevalent HPV16 infections were excluded. Cervical HPV DNA was detected with MY09/MY11 PCR, and genotyping was done with dot-blot hybridization. Roughly 15 mL of heparinized blood was centrifuged, after which the buffy coat was aliquoted, frozen at -30 degrees C, and then stored at -80 degrees C. QIAGEN kits were used to extract genomic DNA from the buffy coat specimens. The immunoSEQ assay used multiplex PCR to amplify TCR beta CDR3 regions from an average of roughly 1,200 ng of genomic DNA per sample. Primer bias was corrected in the assay by using a complete synthetic TCR repertoire to establish an amplification baseline. Amplicons were sequenced on the Illumina platform. Per the original workflow: Sequences were error-corrected by clustering with frequency ratios and a modified nearest-neighbor algorithm and were then analyzed in the immunoSEQ Analyzer with IMGT gene definitions. At each rarefaction depth, TCR richness and evenness were averaged over 20 rarefaction repeats, and samples with fewer sequences than the depth were excluded. Wilcoxon rank sum tests with FDR correction were used to compare V, D and J gene relative abundances between the groups. An intraclass correlation of 95% to 97% for TCR richness and an average of around 76% across 65 or so gene segments were obtained from the blinded duplicates. TCRdb stores this immuneACCESS table with in-frame sequences only. Part of the clones is absent; in the studies checked, under half of the shortfall reflects unresolved V genes, and no reason is known for the rest. V and J calls plus clone size are reproduced from that table; the DNA served to infer D and trimming. The table for this sample lists 30,000 to 40,000 clones. 5.5% to 8% of the sample lies in the top ten.

Note on this clone: The antigen this receptor binds is unknown.

The paper's findings and limits, for the study overall: CIN3+ cases had significantly higher TCR repertoire richness than controls across sequencing depths, but evenness did not differ between the groups. Random forest classifiers that combined richness and V gene abundances separated cases from controls with an estimated AUC of roughly 0.83. T-cell numbers per sample were unknown, so richness differences could reflect varying T-cell content rather than repertoire biology. The cross-sectional design could not show whether the associations came before the infection or were a result of it, and neither effector/memory subsets nor HPV-specific T cells were isolated.

Sequenced material: blood buffy coat. This TCR derives from a woman aged 18 to 75 with a cervical HPV16 infection that either progressed to CIN3+ or cleared (not recorded which).

The part of the CDR3 DNA that was read is TGCGCCAGCAGCCAAGACCTGACTAGCGGAGGCTACGAG. The translation is CASSQDLTSGGYE. The whole CDR3 region reads CASSQDLTSGGYEQYF. This sequence uses TRBV4-1 and TRBJ2-7, with 9 bases aligning to TRBD2. The read stops 3 residues short of the end of the CDR3; the missing end is completed from the germline J gene. The CDR3 runs 16 amino acids, cysteine and phenylalanine included. The DNA shown is the part of the CDR3 that was read: 39 bases, in frame from base 1. Trimmed from V: 0 bases; trimmed from J: 3 bases; junction bases lacking a gene match: 6. Via the germline V gene, CDR1 is MGHRA and CDR2 YSYEKL.